This T cell receptor (beta chain) emerged from a study of shared clonotypes between healthy human individuals. Running of the assay took place at deep level. Only in-frame clones appear in the TCRdb table, and some are missing; sequencing was by immunoSEQ multiplex PCR. The sample lists approximately 1,500,000 clones, roughly 96% seen once, with about 1% in the top ten. Study findings and constraints: As a rule, naive subsets had a larger estimated richness than memory subsets.

This clone occurred once. Its antigen is currently unknown. V lost 5 bases to trimming and J lost 7 bases; unmatched junction nucleotides: 7. The CDR3 has 15 amino acids. Looked up from germline, CDR1 is SGHTA and CDR2 is FQGTGA. The rearrangement joins TRBV7-3 to TRBJ2-3; TRBD2 matches 12 bases. The TCR was taken from a man aged 30-40 years in good health. Material for sequencing was naive CD4+ T cells sorted from blood. Subset indicated: CD45RA+ positively selected. The CDR3 coding sequence is TGTGCCAGCAGCCTTAGGACTAGCGGGGAGAATACGCAGTATTTT. Translating it yields CASSLRTSGENTQYF.